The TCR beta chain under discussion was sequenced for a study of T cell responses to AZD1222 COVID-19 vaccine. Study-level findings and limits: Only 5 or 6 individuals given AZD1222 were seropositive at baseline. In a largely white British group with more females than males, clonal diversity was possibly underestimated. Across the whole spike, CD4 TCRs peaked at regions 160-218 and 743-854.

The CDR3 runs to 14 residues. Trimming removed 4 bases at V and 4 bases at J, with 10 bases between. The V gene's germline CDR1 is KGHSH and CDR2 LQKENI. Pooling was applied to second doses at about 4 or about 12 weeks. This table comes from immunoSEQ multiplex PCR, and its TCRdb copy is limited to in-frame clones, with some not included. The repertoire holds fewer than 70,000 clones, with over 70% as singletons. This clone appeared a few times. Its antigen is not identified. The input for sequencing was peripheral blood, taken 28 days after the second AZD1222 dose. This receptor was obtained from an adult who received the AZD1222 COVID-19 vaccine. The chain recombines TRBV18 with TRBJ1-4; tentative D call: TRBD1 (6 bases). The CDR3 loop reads CASSRGARNEKLFF. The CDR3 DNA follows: TGTGCCAGCTCACGGGGGGCCCGTAATGAAAAACTGTTTTTT.